This TCR beta chain was documented in a study of blood T cell repertoires in COVID-19 (dated by TCRdb to the early 2020s). At the level of the whole study: Collaborator samples came from the United States, Italy and Spain and covered acute and convalescent phases of COVID-19. Where available, HLA class I and class II types were taken from metadata supplied by the sample provider and were not determined by assay-based typing. The sample metadata nearly always contained a de-identified subject ID, COVID-19 status, age in years and sex. The samples were drawn from two sources: the first 160 participants of the ongoing ImmuneRACE study, and 950 to 1,500 subjects contributed by 6 global collaborators. The repertoires were released in a freely available public database intended as a resource for research on the immune response to SARS-CoV-2. The dataset comprised deeply sampled blood TCRbeta repertoires from subjects exposed to, actively infected with, or recovered from COVID-19. The prospective study material was composed of cDNA or gDNA derived from T cells, B-cell-depleted T cells, or PBMCs. Study-wide findings and limitations: The quantity of clinical and demographic metadata differed by source and by participant and was supplied without curation.

At one collaborating source in Seattle, patients were enrolled during active infection and were followed longitudinally through the course of disease. Whole blood was collected in K2EDTA tubes by collaborating institutions according to the institutions' own protocols. Collaborator samples were shipped for TCRbeta analysis as frozen whole blood, isolated PBMCs, or DNA extracted from either sample type. The immunoSEQ Assay, a bias-controlled multiplex PCR, was used to amplify TCRbeta CDR3 regions from genomic DNA. The authors processed their data as follows. Nucleated cell counts per sample were estimated from amplification of reference gene primers within the assay. To quantify the absolute abundance of each unique TCRbeta CDR3 rearrangement, sequence reads were collapsed and filtered. For each sample, productive Simpson clonality was calculated by taking the square root of Simpson's diversity index across productive rearrangements. TCRdb took this table from immuneACCESS and kept in-frame rearrangements with V and J called. Such tables lack part of the clones; where checked against another copy, unresolved V genes explain under half of the gap, and the rest is unexplained. That table supplies the V and J calls and clone size; D and trimming were determined from the DNA. This sample lists 270,000 or so clones; roughly 90% were detected once. 11% of the sample comes from the top ten.

The CDR3 spans 16 residues, from the cysteine through the phenylalanine. Of the read, only the CDR3 DNA is kept; its 48 bases are in frame from base 1. Relative to germline, V is missing 2 bases and J is missing 0 bases, with 6 bases of the junction outside any gene match. In the germline V gene, CDR1 corresponds to SGHAT and CDR2 to FQNNGV. This clone was seen more than once but under ten times. No cognate antigen has been identified for it. The sample holds no much larger clone one base away, and base qualities are not on file. Material: peripheral blood. The receptor's source is a woman aged 30 to 39 with COVID-19, enrolled during active disease. The chain is encoded by TRBV11-2 joined to TRBJ2-7; TRBD1 aligns with 8 central bases. The DNA sequence reads TGTGCCAGCAGCTTACAAGGACAGGGTAGCTCCTACGAGCAGTACTTC. It translates as CASSLQGQGSSYEQYF.